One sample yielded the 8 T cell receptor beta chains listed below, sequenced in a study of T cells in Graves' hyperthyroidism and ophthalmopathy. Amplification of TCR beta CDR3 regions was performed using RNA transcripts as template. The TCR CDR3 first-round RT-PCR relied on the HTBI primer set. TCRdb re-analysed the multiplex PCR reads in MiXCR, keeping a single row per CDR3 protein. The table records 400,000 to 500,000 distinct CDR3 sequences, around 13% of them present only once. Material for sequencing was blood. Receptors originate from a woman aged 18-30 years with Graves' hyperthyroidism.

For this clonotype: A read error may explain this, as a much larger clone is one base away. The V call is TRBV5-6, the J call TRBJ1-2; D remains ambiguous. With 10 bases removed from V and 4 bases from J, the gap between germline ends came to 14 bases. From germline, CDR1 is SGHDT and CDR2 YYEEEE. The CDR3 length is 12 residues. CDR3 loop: CAPRVDGYGYTF. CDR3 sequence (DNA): TGTGCCCCCCGGGTGGATGGCTATGGCTACACCTTC.

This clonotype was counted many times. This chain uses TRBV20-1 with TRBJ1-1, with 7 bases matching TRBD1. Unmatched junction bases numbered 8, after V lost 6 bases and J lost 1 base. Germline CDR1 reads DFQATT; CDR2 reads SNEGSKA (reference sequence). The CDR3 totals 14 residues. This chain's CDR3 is CSAGPRQGNTEAFF. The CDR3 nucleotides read TGCAGTGCAGGACCTAGACAGGGGAACACTGAAGCTTTCTTT.

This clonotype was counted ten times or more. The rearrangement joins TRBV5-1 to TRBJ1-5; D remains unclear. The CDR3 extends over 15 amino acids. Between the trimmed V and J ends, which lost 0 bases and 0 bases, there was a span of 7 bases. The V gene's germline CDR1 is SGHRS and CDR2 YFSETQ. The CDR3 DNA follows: TGCGCCAGCAGCTTGGACAGCTATAGCAATCAGCCCCAGCATTTT. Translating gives CASSLDSYSNQPQHF.

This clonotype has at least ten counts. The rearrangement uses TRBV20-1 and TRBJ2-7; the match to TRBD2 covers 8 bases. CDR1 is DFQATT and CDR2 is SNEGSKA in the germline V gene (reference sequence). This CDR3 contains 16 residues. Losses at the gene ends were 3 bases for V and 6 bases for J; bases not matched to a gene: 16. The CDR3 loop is CSASGEFSGTLGEQYF. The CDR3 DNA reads TGCAGTGCTAGCGGGGAGTTTAGCGGGACCTTGGGCGAGCAGTACTTC.

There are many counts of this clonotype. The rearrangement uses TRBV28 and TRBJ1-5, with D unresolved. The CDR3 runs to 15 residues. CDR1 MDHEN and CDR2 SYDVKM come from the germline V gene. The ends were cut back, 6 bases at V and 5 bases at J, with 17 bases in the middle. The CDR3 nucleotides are TGTGCCAGCAGCTTAACGGGGAGGGCCCATCAGCCCCAGCATTTT. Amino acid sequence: CASSLTGRAHQPQHF.

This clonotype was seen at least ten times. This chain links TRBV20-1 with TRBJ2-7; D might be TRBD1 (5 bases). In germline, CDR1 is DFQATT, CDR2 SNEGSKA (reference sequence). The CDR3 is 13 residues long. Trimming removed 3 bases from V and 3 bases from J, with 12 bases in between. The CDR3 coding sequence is TGCAGTGCTAGTGTTCTAACAGGCTACGAGCAGTACTTC. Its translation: CSASVLTGYEQYF.

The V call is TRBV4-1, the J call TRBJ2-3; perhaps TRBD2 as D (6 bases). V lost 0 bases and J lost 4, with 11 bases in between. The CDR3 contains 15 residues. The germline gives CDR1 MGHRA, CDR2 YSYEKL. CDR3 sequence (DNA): TGCGCCAGCAGCCAAGATCCACTAGCCCCAGATACGCAGTATTTT. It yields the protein CASSQDPLAPDTQYF.

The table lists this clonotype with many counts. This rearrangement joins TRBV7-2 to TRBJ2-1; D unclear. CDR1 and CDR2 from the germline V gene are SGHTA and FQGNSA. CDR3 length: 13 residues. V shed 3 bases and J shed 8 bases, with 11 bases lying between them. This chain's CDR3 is CASSFAPLDEQFF. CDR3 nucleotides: TGTGCCAGCAGCTTCGCCCCGCTGGATGAGCAGTTCTTC. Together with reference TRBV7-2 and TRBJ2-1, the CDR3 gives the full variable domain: GAGVSQSPSNKVTEKGKDVELRCDPISGHTALYWYRQSLGQGLEFLIYFQGNSAPDKSGLPSDRFSAERTGGSVSTLTIQRTQQEDSAVYLCASSFAPLDEQFFGPGTRLTVL.